This T cell receptor (beta chain) came from a study of cytomegalovirus exposure and HLA in healthy donors. Study background: Unique TCRs from HLA-typed donors, 65 million to 85 million of them, were held in an early data release. Study-wide results and caveats: It was reportedly the case that the classifier diagnosed cytomegalovirus status with high specificity and sensitivity. Analysis was carried out at a later point, and it linked a missense DCLRE1C variant to TCR beta V- and J-gene trimming.

Donors were nominally healthy when sampled, though unrecorded immune exposures were likely. The PCR made use of 60 Vbeta and 13 Jbeta primers. Sequencing was performed with immunoSEQ multiplex PCR; in TCRdb, only in-frame clones are kept and a portion is missing. The top ten clones hold under 0.9% of a sample with under 200,000 clones, around 79% of them seen once. CDR3 size: 16 residues. V dropped 1 base and J dropped 3; count of bases not matched to a gene: 5. The V gene's germline CDR1 is SGHAT and CDR2 FQNNGV. Note on this clone: Its matching antigen is unknown.

The TCR sequence derives from a middle-aged woman in good health and CMV-seronegative. Sequenced material: PBMCs. The rearrangement joins TRBV11-2 to TRBJ2-3; 9 positions match TRBD1. This chain's CDR3 is CASSLVNRGRTDTQYF. For the CDR3, the DNA is TGTGCCAGCAGCTTAGTAAACAGGGGGCGAACAGATACGCAGTATTTT.